This T cell receptor beta chain was captured in a study of metastatic and nonmetastatic thyroid tumors. Background on the study: A comparison of repertoires was made across blood and tumor or nodule tissue from malignant and benign thyroid patients. The study, taken as a whole, reports: Reported TCR beta diversity, measured in blood and tumor, was significantly higher for malignant thyroid tumors than for benign nodules.

TCRdb re-clonotyped the PCR reads via MiXCR. The sample holds more than 10,000 clones; 9% to 13% are singletons and the top ten take about 31%. This clone was seen a handful of times. Its antigen is still unknown. This may be a read error, as it is one base from a much larger clone. Germline V gene data show CDR1 as MDHEN and CDR2 as SYDVKM. CDR3 length: 16 residues. All patients were treatment-naive before thyroid surgery. This sequence joins TRBV28 and TRBJ1-4, with no clear D. Material for sequencing was blood. This receptor was taken from a female donor with papillary thyroid cancer or a benign thyroid nodule (not recorded which). Some clones in this sample may be carry-over from other donors' samples. CDR3: CVIKTSARATNEKLFF. The CDR3 DNA reads as TGTGTCATCAAAACGAGTGCTAGGGCAACTAATGAAAAACTGTTTTTT.